The 9 T cell receptor beta chains reported below all come from one sample, sequenced in a study of cytomegalovirus exposure and HLA in healthy donors. Sequencing used immunoSEQ multiplex PCR; TCRdb keeps in-frame clones, though not all of them. The table includes 100,000 to 120,000 clones, over 85% detected once. Sample: PBMCs. These receptor sequences come from a woman younger than 30 in good health and CMV-seronegative.

V is TRBV9 and J is TRBJ2-4; 9 bases fit TRBD1. The trim removed 3 bases at V and 3 bases at J, leaving 7 bases unmatched. The CDR3 length is 16 residues. Germline CDR1 and CDR2: SGDLS and YYNGEE. This CDR3 reads CASSAQGAFNKNIQYF. The CDR3 nucleotides read TGTGCCAGCAGCGCACAGGGGGCGTTCAACAAAAACATTCAGTACTTC.

This clone was seen a single time. V and J are TRBV10-3 and TRBJ2-7, with D unresolved. The CDR3 is 13 amino acids. The V gene lost 0 bases and the J gene lost 3 bases, with 6 bases spanning the gap. In germline, CDR1 is ENHRY, CDR2 SYGVKD. CDR3 coding DNA: TGTGCCATCAGTGAGTCTGGCAGCTACGAGCAGTACTTC. Its protein is CAISESGSYEQYF.

The chain employs TRBV5-6 and TRBJ2-5; 9 bases line up with TRBD1. The CDR3 totals 14 residues. Trimming cost V 1 base and J 4 bases; bases outside gene matches: 2. The V gene's germline CDR1 is SGHDT and CDR2 YYEEEE. CDR3 coding DNA: TGTGCCAGCAGCTTGTCGGACAGGGGAGAGACCCAGTACTTC. The encoded protein is CASSLSDRGETQYF.

The rearrangement joins TRBV9 to TRBJ2-5; 7 bases align to TRBD2. CDR1 and CDR2 (germline): SGDLS, YYNGEE. V lost 0 bases to trimming and J lost 4 bases; unmatched junction nucleotides: 6. The CDR3 contains 15 residues. CDR3: CASSVGEGEGETQYF. Written as DNA, the CDR3 is TGTGCCAGCAGCGTAGGGGAGGGTGAGGGAGAGACCCAGTACTTC.

The chain links TRBV5-6 to TRBJ1-2, with 7 bases fitting TRBD1. Looked up from germline, CDR1 is SGHDT and CDR2 is YYEEEE. This CDR3 comprises 13 residues. Trimming took 5 bases from V and 4 from J; bases not matched to a gene: 5. This chain's CDR3 is CASRQTGSYGYTF. In DNA form, the CDR3 reads TGTGCCAGCAGACAGACAGGGTCCTATGGCTACACCTTC. The full variable domain, completed using reference TRBV5-6 and TRBJ1-2, is DAGVTQSPTHLIKTRGQQVTLRCSPKSGHDTVSWYQQALGQGPQFIFQYYEEEERQRGNFPDRFSGHQFPNYSSELNVNALLLGDSALYLCASRQTGSYGYTFGSGTRLTVV.

This clone was recorded once. This rearrangement joins TRBV27 to TRBJ2-7, with 9 bases matching TRBD1. CDR1 and CDR2 from the germline V gene are MNHEY and SMNVEV (reference sequence). The CDR3 is made up of 14 amino acids. Germline trimming cut 7 bases from V and 6 bases from J; bases unmatched to any gene: 10. This CDR3 is CASISQGALREQYF. The CDR3 region has the DNA TGTGCCAGCATCTCACAGGGGGCTCTGCGCGAGCAGTACTTC.

The chain joins TRBV4-1 to TRBJ2-7; TRBD1 is a possible D gene (5 bases). The CDR3 consists of 15 residues. Germline CDR1 reads MGHRA; CDR2 reads YSYEKL. Trimming cost V 1 base and J 2 bases, with 12 bases left between them. This CDR3 is CASSQGGTEPYEQYF. CDR3 nucleotide sequence: TGCGCCAGCAGCCAAGGGGGCACAGAGCCCTACGAGCAGTACTTC.

The V and J genes are TRBV11-1 and TRBJ1-1; TRBD1 is a possible D gene (6 bases). Trimming removed 4 bases from V and 6 bases from J, with 15 bases in between. The CDR3 sequence is 14 residues long. Germline CDR1 SGHAT, CDR2 FQDESV (reference sequence). The CDR3 reads CASSSQGSTAEAFF. The CDR3 DNA reads TGTGCCAGCAGCTCTCAGGGGAGTACGGCTGAAGCTTTCTTT.

This chain uses TRBV7-2 with TRBJ2-7, with 9 bases aligning to TRBD1. The CDR3 extends over 14 amino acids. J was trimmed by 2 bases and V by 3 bases; bases with no gene match: 2. CDR1 and CDR2 (germline): SGHTA, FQGNSA. The CDR3 nucleotides read TGTGCCAGCAGCTTGGGACAGGGAGCCTACGAGCAGTACTTC. Residues: CASSLGQGAYEQYF. The variable domain in full, completed from reference TRBV7-2 and TRBJ2-7, reads GAGVSQSPSNKVTEKGKDVELRCDPISGHTALYWYRQSLGQGLEFLIYFQGNSAPDKSGLPSDRFSAERTGGSVSTLTIQRTQQEDSAVYLCASSLGQGAYEQYFGPGTRLTVT.